Listed below are T cell receptor beta chains from one sample, sequenced in a study of blood T cell repertoires in COVID-19. Libraries were prepared by immunoSEQ multiplex PCR; TCRdb keeps only in-frame clonotypes and omits some of them. The sample holds a few hundred thousand clones, around 92% seen once. Sequencing was performed on peripheral blood. These receptors originate from a woman in her 30s with COVID-19, enrolled during active disease. The CDR3 runs from the conserved cysteine through the conserved F or W. Clone size appears in some rows only: once, few, many, or a class for an expanded clone.

j_gene: TRBJ2-7
abundance: -
v_gene: TRBV6-2/TRBV6-3
CDR3aa: CASSYSRPGGTSYEQYF

j_gene: TRBJ1-2
abundance: -
v_gene: TRBV29-1
CDR3aa: CSVERGGKGYGYTF

j_gene: TRBJ1-2
abundance: -
v_gene: TRBV28
CDR3aa: CASRGTRGGYTF

j_gene: TRBJ1-5
abundance: once
v_gene: TRBV15
CDR3aa: CATGQGSQPQHF

j_gene: TRBJ2-3
abundance: -
v_gene: TRBV19
CDR3aa: CASSRGGRTDTQYF

j_gene: TRBJ2-6
abundance: -
v_gene: TRBV7-3
CDR3aa: CASSPSTVSSGANVLTF

j_gene: TRBJ2-2
abundance: -
v_gene: TRBV12-3/TRBV12-4
CDR3aa: CASSLVSPGELFF

j_gene: TRBJ1-2
abundance: -
v_gene: TRBV2
CDR3aa: CASRQGVDYTF

j_gene: TRBJ2-1
abundance: -
v_gene: TRBV25-1
CDR3aa: CASSDRLAAYNEQFF

j_gene: TRBJ1-3
abundance: -
v_gene: TRBV9
CDR3aa: CASSVGRRGNTIYF

j_gene: TRBJ1-4
abundance: -
v_gene: TRBV29-1
CDR3aa: CSVAGTNEKLFF

j_gene: TRBJ2-5
abundance: -
v_gene: TRBV7-2
CDR3aa: CASSLTGGRETQYF

j_gene: TRBJ2-5
abundance: -
v_gene: TRBV5-4
CDR3aa: CASSLGQGGRETQYF

j_gene: TRBJ1-2
abundance: -
v_gene: TRBV2
CDR3aa: CASSGTGGYGYTF

j_gene: TRBJ1-1
abundance: -
v_gene: TRBV7-2
CDR3aa: CASSLGGPTLEAFF

j_gene: TRBJ2-3
abundance: -
v_gene: TRBV5-4
CDR3aa: CASRRPGQGTDTQYF

j_gene: TRBJ2-7
abundance: -
v_gene: TRBV6-5
CDR3aa: CASSGRGYEQYF

j_gene: TRBJ2-3
abundance: once
v_gene: TRBV29-1
CDR3aa: CSVRGRNTDTQYF

j_gene: TRBJ1-2
abundance: -
v_gene: TRBV28
CDR3aa: CASGPGVGNYGYTF

j_gene: TRBJ1-6
abundance: -
v_gene: TRBV28
CDR3aa: CASSPSQGYNSPLHF

j_gene: TRBJ1-2
abundance: -
v_gene: TRBV6-5
CDR3aa: CASFRGSNYGYTF